This T cell receptor beta chain was captured by sequencing in a study of somatic mutations in cytotoxic T cells in rheumatoid arthritis. At the level of the study: Several of the V beta antibody-stained T-cell populations were flow-sorted at nearly 100% purity; V beta1+ cells were among them and were sequenced for TCRB.

Per germline, CDR1 SGHVS and CDR2 FNYEAQ. The ends lost 4 bases at V and 0 bases at J; junction bases unmatched: 6. The CDR3 length is 17 residues. Authors' processing steps: Concordance between patient CD8+ clones exceeding 1% and published virus-specific TCRB sequences was infrequent. The repertoire was sequenced with immunoSEQ multiplex PCR; TCRdb's copy has only in-frame clones and lacks some. V and J calls plus clone size are reproduced from that table; the DNA served to infer D and trimming. Of about 2,800 clones in the sample, approximately 61% were seen once. The receptor's source is a woman aged 18-29 years with rheumatoid arthritis. Input material: CD8+ T cells sorted from synovial fluid. The chain is built from TRBV7-6 and TRBJ2-2; 9 bases map to TRBD2. The chain's CDR3 is CASSSGLAGSNTGELFF. CDR3 DNA sequence: TGTGCCAGCAGCTCCGGGCTAGCGGGGTCGAACACCGGGGAGCTGTTTTTT.